The 12 T cell receptor beta chains below all came from one sample that was sequenced in a study of sequential checkpoint blockade in melanoma. The data were produced by immunoSEQ multiplex PCR, yet TCRdb's version contains in-frame clones alone and is incomplete. The table shows 35,000 to 40,000 clones, with roughly 88% occurring only once. Noted treatment: randomized to nivolumab then ipilimumab (arm A) or the reverse (arm B). The material was CD8+ T cells sorted from blood (inferred from file names), obtained from a patient given nivolumab and ipilimumab in sequence. The receptors stem from a human donor with melanoma.

This clone was seen a single time. Other DNA sequences in the same sample also yield this CDR3. V is TRBV6-1 and J is TRBJ2-7; no reliable D call. Germline CDR1 is MNHNS and CDR2 is SASEGT. The CDR3 is made up of 14 amino acids. The CDR3 loop reads CASSEVGVPPAVRV. DNA for the CDR3: TGTGCCAGCAGTGAAGTGGGCGTCCCACCGGCAGTGCGGGTC.

The chain is built from TRBV6-5 and TRBJ2-2; tentatively, D is TRBD2 (6 bases). V was pared by 6 bases and J by 4 bases, with 15 bases between. This CDR3 has 15 amino acids. Per the germline V gene, CDR1 is MNHEY and CDR2 is SVGAGI. CDR3 protein: CASSQTLATTGELFF. CDR3 in DNA: TGTGCCAGCAGCCAAACCCTAGCGACCACCGGGGAGCTGTTTTTT.

The rearrangement links TRBV2 to TRBJ2-1; 10 nucleotides line up with TRBD2. Germline values: CDR1 SNHLY, CDR2 FYNNEI. Trimming took 2 bases from V and 9 from J; bases not matched to a gene: 16. There are 18 residues in the CDR3. CDR3 DNA: TGTGCCAGCAGTGAACGGGGCCTAGCGGGAGTTAAGGAGGCTGAGCAGTTCTTC. Translation gives CASSERGLAGVKEAEQFF.

The chain recombines TRBV6-1 with TRBJ2-2; TRBD1 agrees at 8 bases. The germline CDR1 and CDR2 sequences are MNHNS and SASEGT. The CDR3 runs to 16 residues. The V and J ends lost 4 bases and 5 bases, in that order; junction bases with no gene match: 9. In DNA, the CDR3 is TGTGCCAGCAGTGGGGCAGGGGGCGCGATAACCGGGGAGCTGTTTTTT. Protein product: CASSGAGGAITGELFF.

The rearrangement joins TRBV27 to TRBJ1-5, with 7 bases that match TRBD1. Germline V CDR1 and CDR2: MNHEY, SMNVEV (reference sequence). The junction had 8 bases not matched to a gene; V was cut back by 8 bases and J by 4 bases. This CDR3 contains 14 residues. The CDR3, as DNA: TGTGCCAGCTCGCCTACCAGGGGGAATCAGCCCCAGCATTTT. Its protein product is CASSPTRGNQPQHF.

The chain is built from TRBV4-3 and TRBJ2-2; no definite D call. V lost 0 bases to trimming and J lost 3 bases, with 8 bases between them. This CDR3 spans 15 amino acids. Per germline, CDR1 LGHNA and CDR2 YSLEER. The CDR3, as DNA: TGCGCCAGCAGCCAAGACCGCCGGGACACCGGGGAGCTGTTTTTT. Its translation is CASSQDRRDTGELFF.

The V and J genes are TRBV15 and TRBJ1-1; D is ambiguous. CDR1 and CDR2 from the germline V gene are LNHNV and YYDKDF (reference sequence). CDR3 length equals 14 residues. V shed 3 bases and J shed 6 bases, with 14 bases lying between them. In DNA form, the CDR3 reads TGTGCCACCAGCAGCCTCAACGGGGTAGCTGAAGCTTTCTTT. Amino acid sequence: CATSSLNGVAEAFF.

The chain recombines TRBV11-2 with TRBJ1-1; D perhaps matches TRBD1 (6 bases). Germline CDR1 reads SGHAT; CDR2 reads FQNNGV. The CDR3 covers 13 residues. The V end lost 4 bases, the J end lost 11 bases, and 17 bases lay between the germline ends. The CDR3 DNA reads TGTGCCAGCAGCTCAACTGTCTCAGGGGATGCTTTCTTT. Translated, it gives CASSSTVSGDAFF.

This rearrangement joins TRBV7-2 to TRBJ1-2; D possibly corresponds to TRBD1 (6 bases). Germline CDR1 is SGHTA and CDR2 is FQGNSA. The CDR3 sequence is 13 residues long. V shed 5 bases and J shed 2 bases, with 9 bases lying between them. CDR3 residues: CASSVGQNYGYTF. The DNA of the CDR3 is TGTGCCAGCAGCGTCGGACAGAACTATGGCTACACCTTC. The entire variable domain, with the rest obtained from reference TRBV7-2 and TRBJ1-2, is as follows: GAGVSQSPSNKVTEKGKDVELRCDPISGHTALYWYRQSLGQGLEFLIYFQGNSAPDKSGLPSDRFSAERTGGSVSTLTIQRTQQEDSAVYLCASSVGQNYGYTFGSGTRLTVV.

The gene calls are TRBV5-1 and TRBJ2-2; 9 bases line up with TRBD1. V was pared by 3 bases and J by 1 base, with 1 base of the junction left unmatched. This CDR3 spans 15 amino acids. Germline-derived CDR1 and CDR2 are SGHRS and YFSETQ. As DNA, the CDR3 is TGCGCCAGCAGCTGGGGACAGGGGAACACCGGGGAGCTGTTTTTT. Its protein is CASSWGQGNTGELFF.

CDR3 sequence: CASSLGLAGEREQYF. CDR3 DNA: TGTGCCAGCAGCTTAGGACTAGCGGGGGAGCGGGAGCAGTACTTC. The V gene is TRBV11-3, the J gene TRBJ2-7, with 12 bases aligning to TRBD2. J was trimmed by 7 bases and V by 1 base; bases with no gene match: 5. CDR3 size: 15 residues. Germline CDR1 reads SGHNT; CDR2 reads YENEEA.

This chain uses TRBV9 with TRBJ2-4; 8 bases match TRBD1. V was clipped by 4 bases and J by 1 base; unmatched bases: 7. CDR3 size: 16 residues. From germline, CDR1 is SGDLS and CDR2 YYNGEE. The CDR3 coding sequence is TGTGCCAGCAGCTCTGGGACAGGTACCGCCAAAAACATTCAGTACTTC. Its protein product is CASSSGTGTAKNIQYF.